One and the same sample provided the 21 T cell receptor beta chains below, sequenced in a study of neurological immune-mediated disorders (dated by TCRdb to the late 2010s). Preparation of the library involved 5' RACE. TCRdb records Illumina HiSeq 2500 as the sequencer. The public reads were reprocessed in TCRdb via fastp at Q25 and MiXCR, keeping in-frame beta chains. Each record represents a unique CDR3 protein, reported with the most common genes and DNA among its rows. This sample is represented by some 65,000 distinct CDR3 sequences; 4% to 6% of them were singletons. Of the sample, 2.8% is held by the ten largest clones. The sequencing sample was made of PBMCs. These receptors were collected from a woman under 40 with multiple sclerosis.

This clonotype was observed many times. CDR3 sequence reads: CATSDPTRQGGNIQYF. In DNA form, the CDR3 reads TGTGCCACCAGTGATCCCACAAGACAGGGAGGAAACATTCAGTACTTC. The V and J genes are TRBV24-1 and TRBJ2-4, with a possible D match to TRBD1 (7 bases). Deletions cut 3 bases from V and 6 bases from J, with 17 bases between. The CDR3 totals 16 residues. CDR1 and CDR2 from the germline V gene are KGHDR and SFDVKD.

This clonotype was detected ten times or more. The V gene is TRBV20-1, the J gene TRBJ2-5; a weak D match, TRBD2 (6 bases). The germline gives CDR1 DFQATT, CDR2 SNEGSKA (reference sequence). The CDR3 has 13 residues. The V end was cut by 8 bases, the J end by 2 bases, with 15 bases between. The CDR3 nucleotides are TGCAGTCTATCTAGGACTACGCAAGAGACCCAGTACTTC. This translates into CSLSRTTQETQYF.

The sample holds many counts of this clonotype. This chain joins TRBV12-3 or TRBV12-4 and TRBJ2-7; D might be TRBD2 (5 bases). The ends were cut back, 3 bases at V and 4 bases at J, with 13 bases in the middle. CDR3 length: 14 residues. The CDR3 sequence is CASSFGVGSYEQYF. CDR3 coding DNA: TGTGCCAGCAGTTTCGGGGTGGGGTCATACGAGCAGTACTTC.

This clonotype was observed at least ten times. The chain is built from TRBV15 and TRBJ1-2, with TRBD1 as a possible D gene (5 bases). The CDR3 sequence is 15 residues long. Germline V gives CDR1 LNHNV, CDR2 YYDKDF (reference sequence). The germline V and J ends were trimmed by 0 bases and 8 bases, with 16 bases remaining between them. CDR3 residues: CATSRDGAGQQGYTF. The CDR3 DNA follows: TGTGCCACCAGCAGAGATGGGGCGGGGCAGCAAGGCTACACCTTC.

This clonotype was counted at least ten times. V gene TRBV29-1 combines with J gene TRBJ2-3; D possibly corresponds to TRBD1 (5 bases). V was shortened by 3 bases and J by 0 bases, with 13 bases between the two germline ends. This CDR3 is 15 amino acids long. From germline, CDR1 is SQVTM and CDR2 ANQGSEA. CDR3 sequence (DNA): TGCAGCGTTGACGTAAGGGGTCCTAGCACAGATACGCAGTATTTT. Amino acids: CSVDVRGPSTDTQYF.

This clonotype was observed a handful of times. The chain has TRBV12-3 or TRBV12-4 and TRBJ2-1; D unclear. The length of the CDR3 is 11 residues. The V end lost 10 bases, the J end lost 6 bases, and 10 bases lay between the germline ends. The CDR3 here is CAMELGNEQFF. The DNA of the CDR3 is TGTGCCATGGAACTGGGCAATGAGCAGTTCTTC.

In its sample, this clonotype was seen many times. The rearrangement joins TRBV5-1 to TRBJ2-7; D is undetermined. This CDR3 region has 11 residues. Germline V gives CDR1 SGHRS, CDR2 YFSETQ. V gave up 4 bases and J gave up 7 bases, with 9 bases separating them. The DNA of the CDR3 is TGCGCCAGCAGCGTCGGGTGGGAGCAGTACTTC. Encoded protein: CASSVGWEQYF.

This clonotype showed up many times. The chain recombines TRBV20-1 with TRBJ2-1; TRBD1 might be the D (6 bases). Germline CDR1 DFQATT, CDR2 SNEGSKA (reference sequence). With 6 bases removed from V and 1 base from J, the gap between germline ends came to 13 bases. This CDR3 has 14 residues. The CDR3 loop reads CSATRTASYNEQFF. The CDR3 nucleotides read TGCAGTGCCACCCGGACAGCGTCCTACAATGAGCAGTTCTTC.

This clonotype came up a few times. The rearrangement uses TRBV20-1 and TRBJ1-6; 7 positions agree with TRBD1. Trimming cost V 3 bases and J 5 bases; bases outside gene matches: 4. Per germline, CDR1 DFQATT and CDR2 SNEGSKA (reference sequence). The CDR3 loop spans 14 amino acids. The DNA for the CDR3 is TGCAGTGCTAGGACCGGGACAGATAATTCACCCCTCCACTTT. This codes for CSARTGTDNSPLHF.

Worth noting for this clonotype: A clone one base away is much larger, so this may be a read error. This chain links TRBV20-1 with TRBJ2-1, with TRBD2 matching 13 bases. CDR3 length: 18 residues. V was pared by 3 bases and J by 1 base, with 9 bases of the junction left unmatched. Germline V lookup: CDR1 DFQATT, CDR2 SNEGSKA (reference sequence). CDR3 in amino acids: CSARRTSGGWRSYNEQFF. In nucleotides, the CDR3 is TGCAGTGCTAGGCGGACTAGCGGGGGATGGAGATCCTACAATGAGCAGTTCTTC.

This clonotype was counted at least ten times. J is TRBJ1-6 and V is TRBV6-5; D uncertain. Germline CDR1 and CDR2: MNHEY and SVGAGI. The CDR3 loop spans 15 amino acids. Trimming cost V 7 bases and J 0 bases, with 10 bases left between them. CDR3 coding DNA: TGTGCCAGCAAGGGCCGAGGCTCCTATAATTCACCCCTCCACTTT. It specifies CASKGRGSYNSPLHF.

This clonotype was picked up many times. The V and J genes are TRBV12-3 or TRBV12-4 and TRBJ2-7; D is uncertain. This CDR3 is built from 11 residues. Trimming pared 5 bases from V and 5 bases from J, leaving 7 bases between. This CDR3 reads CASSPGNEQYF. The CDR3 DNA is TGTGCCAGCAGTCCCGGTAACGAGCAGTACTTC.

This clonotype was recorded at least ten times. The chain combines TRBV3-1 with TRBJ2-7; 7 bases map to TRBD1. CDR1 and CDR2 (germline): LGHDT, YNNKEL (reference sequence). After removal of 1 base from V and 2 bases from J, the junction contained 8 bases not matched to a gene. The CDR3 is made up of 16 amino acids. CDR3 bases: TGTGCCAGCAGCCAAGGACACGGGACAGTTACCTACGAGCAGTACTTC. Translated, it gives CASSQGHGTVTYEQYF.

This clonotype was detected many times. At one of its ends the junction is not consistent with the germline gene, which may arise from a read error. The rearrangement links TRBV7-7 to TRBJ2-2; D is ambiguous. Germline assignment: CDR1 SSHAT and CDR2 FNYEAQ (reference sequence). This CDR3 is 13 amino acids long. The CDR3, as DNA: TGTGCTAGCAGCTCAGACTTTCTAGGGGAGCTGTTTTTT. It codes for CASSSDFLGELFF.

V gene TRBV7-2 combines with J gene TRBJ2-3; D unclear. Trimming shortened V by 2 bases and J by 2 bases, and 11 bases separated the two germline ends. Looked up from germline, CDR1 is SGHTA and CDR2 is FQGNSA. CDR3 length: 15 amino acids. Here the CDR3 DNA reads TGTGCCAGCAGCTTACTACACCGCCACACAGATACGCAGTATTTT. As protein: CASSLLHRHTDTQYF. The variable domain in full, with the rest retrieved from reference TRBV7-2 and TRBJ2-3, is GAGVSQSPSNKVTEKGKDVELRCDPISGHTALYWYRQSLGQGLEFLIYFQGNSAPDKSGLPSDRFSAERTGGSVSTLTIQRTQQEDSAVYLCASSLLHRHTDTQYFGPGTRLTVL.

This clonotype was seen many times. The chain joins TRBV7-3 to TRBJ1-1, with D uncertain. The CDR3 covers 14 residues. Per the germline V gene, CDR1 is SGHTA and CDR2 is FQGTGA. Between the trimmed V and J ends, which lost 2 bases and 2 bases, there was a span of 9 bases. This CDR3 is CASSLSGGNTEAFF. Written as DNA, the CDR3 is TGTGCCAGCAGCTTATCGGGAGGAAACACTGAAGCTTTCTTT.

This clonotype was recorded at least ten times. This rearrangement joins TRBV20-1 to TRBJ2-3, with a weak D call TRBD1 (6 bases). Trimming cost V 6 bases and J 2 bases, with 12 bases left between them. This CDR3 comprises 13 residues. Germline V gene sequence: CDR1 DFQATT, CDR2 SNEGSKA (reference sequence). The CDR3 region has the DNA TGCAGTGCGCGGACAGAAAACACAGATACGCAGTATTTT. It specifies CSARTENTDTQYF.

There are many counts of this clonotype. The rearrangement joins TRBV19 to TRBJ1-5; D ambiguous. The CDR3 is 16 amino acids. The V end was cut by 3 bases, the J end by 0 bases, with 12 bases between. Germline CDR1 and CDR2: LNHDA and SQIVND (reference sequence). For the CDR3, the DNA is TGTGCCAGTAGTATTTGGTTGAAAGATAGCAATCAGCCCCAGCATTTT. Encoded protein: CASSIWLKDSNQPQHF.

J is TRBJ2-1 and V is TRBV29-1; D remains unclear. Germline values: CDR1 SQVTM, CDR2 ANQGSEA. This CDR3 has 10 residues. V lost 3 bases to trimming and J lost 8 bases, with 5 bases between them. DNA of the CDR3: TGCAGCGTTGATCGCCATGAGCAGTTCTTC. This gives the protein CSVDRHEQFF.

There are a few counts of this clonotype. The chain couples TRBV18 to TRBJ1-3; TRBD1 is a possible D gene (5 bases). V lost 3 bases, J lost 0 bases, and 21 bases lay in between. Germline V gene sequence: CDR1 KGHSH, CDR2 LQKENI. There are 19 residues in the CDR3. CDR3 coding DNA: TGTGCCAGCTCACCGATGGACATGACCCCTATCAGCTCTGGAAACACCATATATTTT. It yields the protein CASSPMDMTPISSGNTIYF.

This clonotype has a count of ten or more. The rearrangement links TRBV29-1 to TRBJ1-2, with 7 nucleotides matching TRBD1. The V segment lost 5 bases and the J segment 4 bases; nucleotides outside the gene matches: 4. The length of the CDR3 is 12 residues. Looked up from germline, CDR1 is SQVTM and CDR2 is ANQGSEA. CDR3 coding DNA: TGCAGCGTTCTCCGGGACAGCTATGGCTACACCTTC. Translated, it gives CSVLRDSYGYTF.